The 27 T cell receptor beta chains in this list originate from one sample, sequenced in a study of regulatory T cells in long-lasting Graves disease. Through Arm-PCR of CDR3 regions and iRepertoire HTBI primers, TCR beta libraries were built. Via MiXCR, TCRdb re-called the multiplex PCR reads, giving one row per CDR3 protein. The repertoire holds roughly 500,000 distinct CDR3 sequences, with about a fifth as singletons. Stated time point: persistent/refractory GD, antithyroid drugs over 5 years with positive TRAb. From PBMCs, RNA was extracted and then used to make the TCR library. The sample was peripheral blood mononuclear cells (PBMCs), taken when the disease was refractory, from a patient treated with antithyroid drugs. The source of these receptors is a female donor with Graves disease.

This clonotype occurred many times. This rearrangement joins TRBV29-1 to TRBJ2-2, with 8 bases aligning to TRBD2. Trimming took 4 bases from V and 7 from J; bases not matched to a gene: 8. The CDR3 loop spans 14 amino acids. Germline V gene sequence: CDR1 SQVTM, CDR2 ANQGSEA. Written as DNA, the CDR3 is TGCAGCGTTGTGGACGGGAGGGGTGGCGGGGAGCTGTTTTTT. Its protein product is CSVVDGRGGGELFF.

This clonotype was recorded only once. This CDR3 is CASTRDPPYEQYF. In nucleotides, the CDR3 is TGTGCCAGCACCCGGGACCCCCCCTACGAGCAGTACTTC. J is TRBJ2-7 and V is TRBV6-2 or TRBV6-3; D is perhaps TRBD1 or TRBD2 (5 bases each). Germline-derived CDR1 and CDR2 are MNHEY and SVGEGT. The CDR3 runs to 13 residues. The V end lost 7 bases, the J end lost 2 bases, and 12 bases lay between the germline ends.

This clonotype was recorded at least ten times. This rearrangement joins TRBV12-3 or TRBV12-4 to TRBJ2-7; 10 bases are shared with TRBD1. The CDR3 contains 15 residues. V lost 6 bases, J lost 5 bases, and 10 bases stayed unmatched. The CDR3 spells CASRPRGQGTDEQYF. The DNA for the CDR3 is TGTGCCAGCAGACCACGGGGACAGGGGACCGACGAGCAGTACTTC.

Of note for this clonotype: One base away lies a much larger clone, so this may be a sequencing read error. This chain links TRBV6-2 or TRBV6-3 with TRBJ2-7; no reliable D call. V lost 7 bases, J lost 3 bases, and 7 bases lay in between. CDR3 length equals 11 residues. Germline V gene lookup returns CDR1 MNHEY and CDR2 SVGEGT. The DNA for the CDR3 is TGTGCCAGCACCCTTATCTACGAGCAGTACTTC. It encodes CASTLIYEQYF.

This clonotype was recorded many times. The CDR3 is CSARDWGKQETQYF. DNA of the CDR3: TGCAGTGCTAGAGATTGGGGGAAGCAAGAGACCCAGTACTTC. V gene TRBV20-1 combines with J gene TRBJ2-5; either TRBD1 or TRBD2 may fit D (5 bases each). Looked up from germline, CDR1 is DFQATT and CDR2 is SNEGSKA (reference sequence). Trimming pared 0 bases from V and 2 bases from J, leaving 10 bases between. The CDR3 length is 14 residues.

This clonotype has at least ten counts. V gene TRBV6-1 combines with J gene TRBJ2-2; D possibly corresponds to TRBD1 (6 bases). The germline V gene has CDR1 MNHNS and CDR2 SASEGT. This CDR3 is built from 11 residues. The V end was cut by 8 bases, the J end by 6 bases, with 7 bases between. CDR3 region: CASEGAGELFF. The CDR3 DNA is TGTGCCAGCGAGGGGGCCGGGGAGCTGTTTTTT.

J is TRBJ2-1 and V is TRBV13, with 12 positions matching TRBD2. This CDR3 has 16 amino acids. V shed 4 bases and J 5 bases; nucleotides not matched to a gene: 6. Germline V gene sequence: CDR1 PRHDT, CDR2 FYEKMQ (reference sequence). The CDR3 region has the DNA TGTGCCAGCAGCTCAAGACTAGCGGGGGTCCACAATGAGCAGTTCTTC. Translating it yields CASSSRLAGVHNEQFF. The variable domain in full, completed from reference TRBV13 and TRBJ2-1, reads AAGVIQSPRHLIKEKRETATLKCYPIPRHDTVYWYQQGPGQDPQFLISFYEKMQSDKGSIPDRFSAQQFSDYHSELNMSSLELGDSALYFCASSSRLAGVHNEQFFGPGTRLTVL.

A few counts support this clonotype. J is TRBJ1-3 and V is TRBV6-2 or TRBV6-3; D is ambiguous. CDR1 MNHEY and CDR2 SVGEGT come from the germline V gene. Trimming pared 4 bases from V and 0 bases from J, leaving 7 bases between. The CDR3 contains 14 residues. CDR3 sequence (DNA): TGTGCCAGCAGTTCGACGGTCTCTGGAAACACCATATATTTT. Its protein product is CASSSTVSGNTIYF.

The chain employs TRBV20-1 and TRBJ2-7; 7 bases line up with TRBD2. The V segment lost 0 bases and the J segment 0 bases; nucleotides outside the gene matches: 8. The germline gives CDR1 DFQATT, CDR2 SNEGSKA (reference sequence). This CDR3 comprises 16 residues. Here the CDR3 reads CSARDRSGLISYEQYF. Written as DNA, the CDR3 is TGCAGTGCTAGAGACCGTAGCGGGTTAATCTCCTACGAGCAGTACTTC.

In its sample, this clonotype was seen many times. The genes are TRBV28 and TRBJ2-4; 9 bases are shared with TRBD1. The length of the CDR3 is 15 residues. From germline, CDR1 is MDHEN and CDR2 SYDVKM. Trimming at V came to 6 bases and at J to 7 bases, leaving 10 bases not matched to a gene. DNA for the CDR3: TGTGCCAGCAGGGAACCAGGGGACAGGGAGAACATTCAGTACTTC. This sequence encodes CASREPGDRENIQYF.

This clonotype was seen at least ten times. The gene calls are TRBV28 and TRBJ1-1; no clear D gene. The germline gives CDR1 MDHEN, CDR2 SYDVKM. V shed 5 bases and J shed 0 bases, with 13 bases lying between them. The CDR3 sequence is 15 residues long. This CDR3 is CASSEDGQMNTEAFF. CDR3 nucleotides: TGTGCCAGCAGTGAAGACGGTCAAATGAACACTGAAGCTTTCTTT.

This clonotype was counted many times. CDR3 in DNA: TGCAGTGCTAGAGGACTAGCGGAGAGCTACGAGCAGTACTTC. It codes for CSARGLAESYEQYF. The V gene is TRBV20-1, the J gene TRBJ2-7; 9 nucleotides line up with TRBD2. CDR1 is DFQATT, CDR2 SNEGSKA, per germline (reference sequence). V was pared by 1 base and J by 3 bases, with 4 bases of the junction left unmatched. The CDR3 contains 14 residues.

This chain uses TRBV6-1 with TRBJ2-1; 7 bases match TRBD1. This CDR3 region has 15 residues. From germline, CDR1 is MNHNS and CDR2 SASEGT. V was clipped by 4 bases and J by 5 bases; unmatched bases: 8. Written as DNA, the CDR3 is TGTGCCAGCAGTGTAGTCCGGACAGGAAACAATGAGCAGTTCTTC. This encodes CASSVVRTGNNEQFF.

This clonotype was detected many times. The chain recombines TRBV7-9 with TRBJ2-7; D is unresolved. The CDR3 runs 14 residues. V lost 5 bases and J lost 0, with 11 bases in between. Germline V gene data show CDR1 as SEHNR and CDR2 as FQNEAQ (reference sequence). The CDR3 DNA reads TGTGCCAGCAGCCCAGACTGGAGCTCCTACGAGCAGTACTTC. Translated: CASSPDWSSYEQYF. Full variable domain (outside the CDR3, taken from reference TRBV7-9 and TRBJ2-7): DTGVSQNPRHKITKRGQNVTFRCDPISEHNRLYWYRQTLGQGPEFLTYFQNEAQLEKSRLLSDRFSAERPKGSFSTLEIQRTEQGDSAMYLCASSPDWSSYEQYFGPGTRLTVT.

The chain is built from TRBV9 and TRBJ1-1; 7 bases are a match to TRBD1. This CDR3 has 16 residues. With 4 bases clipped from V and 1 base from J, the junction kept 10 bases outside the gene matches. The V gene's germline CDR1 is SGDLS and CDR2 YYNGEE. The CDR3 DNA reads TGTGCCAGCAGCCCTCTCCCGGGACAGTCGAACACTGAAGCTTTCTTT. Its translation is CASSPLPGQSNTEAFF.

A single count supports this clonotype. With a much larger clone just one base away, this may be a read error. This chain uses TRBV12-3 or TRBV12-4 with TRBJ1-1; possible D gene TRBD1, 5 bases. The CDR3 has 14 amino acids. The CDR3 is CTSSNRGQNTEAFF. As DNA, the CDR3 is TGTACCAGCAGTAACCGCGGACAGAACACTGAAGCTTTCTTT.

This clonotype was seen many times. The chain couples TRBV12-3 or TRBV12-4 to TRBJ2-7; 8 bases align to TRBD2. The CDR3 is made up of 12 amino acids. Unmatched junction bases numbered 10, after V lost 5 bases and J lost 13 bases. DNA for the CDR3: TGTGCCAGCAGTCCCCCCGGGAGGGTTCAATACTTC. Its translation is CASSPPGRVQYF.

Ten or more counts support this clonotype. The chain has TRBV28 and TRBJ2-7, with D tentatively TRBD2 (6 bases). This CDR3 region has 14 residues. The germline V and J ends were trimmed by 2 bases and 2 bases, with 10 bases remaining between them. The V gene's germline CDR1 is MDHEN and CDR2 SYDVKM. DNA of the CDR3: TGTGCCAGCAGTTTAGGAGGGAGTACCTACGAGCAGTACTTC. Its translation: CASSLGGSTYEQYF.

This clonotype appeared many times. CDR3 bases: TGTGCCAGCAGCGACCGACAGGTAGAGTTGGATTCACCCCTCCACTTT. Its protein is CASSDRQVELDSPLHF. This chain uses TRBV2 with TRBJ1-6, with a tentative D call TRBD1 (6 bases). The V gene's germline CDR1 is SNHLY and CDR2 FYNNEI. CDR3 length equals 16 residues. V shed 6 bases and J shed 8 bases, with 20 bases lying between them. The full variable domain, with the rest looked up from reference TRBV2 and TRBJ1-6, is EPEVTQTPSHQVTQMGQEVILRCVPISNHLYFYWYRQILGQKVEFLVSFYNNEISEKSEIFDDQFSVERPDGSNFTLKIRSTKLEDSAMYFCASSDRQVELDSPLHFGNGTRLTVT.

This clonotype showed up many times. V usage is TRBV27 and J usage is TRBJ1-2; 10 nucleotides agree with TRBD1. The CDR3 contains 14 residues. The trim removed 9 bases at V and 4 bases at J, leaving 8 bases unmatched. Germline CDR1 is MNHEY and CDR2 is SMNVEV (reference sequence). This CDR3 reads CASQGTGDPYGYTF. CDR3 sequence (DNA): TGTGCCAGTCAGGGGACAGGGGACCCCTATGGCTACACCTTC.

The chain employs TRBV4-1 and TRBJ2-2; 7 nucleotides align to TRBD2. The CDR3 sequence is 16 residues long. Germline V gene data show CDR1 as MGHRA and CDR2 as YSYEKL. J gave up 0 bases and V 4 bases, and 5 bases lay outside the gene matches. The CDR3 nucleotides are TGCGCCAGCAGCCCAACCGGACTAGCGAACACCGGGGAGCTGTTTTTT. It encodes CASSPTGLANTGELFF.

The chain has TRBV29-1 and TRBJ2-7; 8 nucleotides match TRBD2. The CDR3 runs 14 residues. The V and J ends lost 4 bases and 4 bases, in that order; junction bases with no gene match: 9. Germline V gene lookup returns CDR1 SQVTM and CDR2 ANQGSEA. The CDR3 DNA reads as TGCAGCGTTGCTTGGACTAGCTATGGTTACGAGCAGTACTTC. Translated, it gives CSVAWTSYGYEQYF.

This clonotype was detected many times. The chain employs TRBV15 and TRBJ1-5; a possible D gene is TRBD1 (6 bases). This CDR3 contains 12 residues. V dropped 5 bases and J dropped 7 bases, with 9 bases sitting between them. Looked up from germline, CDR1 is LNHNV and CDR2 is YYDKDF (reference sequence). The CDR3 sequence: CATSQDRQPQHF. The CDR3 DNA follows: TGTGCCACCAGCCAGGACAGACAGCCCCAGCATTTT.

This sequence joins TRBV13 and TRBJ2-1; TRBD2 agrees at 10 bases. Unmatched junction bases numbered 7, after V lost 4 bases and J lost 4 bases. The CDR3 loop spans 16 amino acids. Germline V gene sequence: CDR1 PRHDT, CDR2 FYEKMQ (reference sequence). CDR3: CASSSTGLAVYNEQFF. The CDR3 nucleotides are TGTGCCAGCAGCTCTACCGGACTAGCGGTTTACAATGAGCAGTTCTTC.

The chain couples TRBV14 to TRBJ2-1; 8 bases line up with TRBD2. The trim removed 0 bases at V and 1 base at J, leaving 14 bases unmatched. Germline values: CDR1 SGHDN, CDR2 FVKESK. The CDR3 has 20 residues. CDR3 nucleotides: TGTGCCAGCAGCCAAGATTTGTCTAGCGGGTATCAGCGTTCCTACAATGAGCAGTTCTTC. It codes for CASSQDLSSGYQRSYNEQFF. Filled out from reference TRBV14 and TRBJ2-1, the complete variable domain reads EAGVTQFPSHSVIEKGQTVTLRCDPISGHDNLYWYRRVMGKEIKFLLHFVKESKQDESGMPNNRFLAERTGGTYSTLKVQPAELEDSGVYFCASSQDLSSGYQRSYNEQFFGPGTRLTVL.

This clonotype has more than one count but fewer than ten. This sequence joins TRBV10-3 and TRBJ1-3; a possible D gene is TRBD1 (6 bases). This CDR3 region has 16 residues. V lost 8 bases and J 5 bases, leaving 22 bases between the germline ends. Germline-derived CDR1 and CDR2 are ENHRY and SYGVKD. CDR3 DNA: TGTGCCATCGGGGAGGCGGCAGGGGCGCTCAGAAACACCATATATTTT. Translation: CAIGEAAGALRNTIYF.

A word on this clonotype: This may be a read error: a much more frequent sequence differs by one nucleotide. The rearrangement uses TRBV6-2 or TRBV6-3 and TRBJ2-6; tentatively, D is TRBD1 or TRBD2 (6 bases each). V dropped 5 bases and J dropped 3 bases, with 11 bases sitting between them. Germline V gene lookup returns CDR1 MNHEY and CDR2 SVGEGT. This CDR3 spans 15 amino acids. The CDR3 region has the DNA TGTGCCAGCAGTCTAGGGGGGCATGGGGCCAACGTCCTGACTTTC. It encodes CASSLGGHGANVLTF.